This T cell receptor beta chain was observed in a study of cytomegalovirus exposure and HLA in healthy donors. Whole-study context: The roughly 110 validation repertoires were reported in a later analysis to have been generated on the same platform as the approximately 600 first-cohort repertoires. Study outcomes and limitations: The tendency of first-cohort TCR clusters to co-occur in the 120 or so validation repertoires was the finding of a later analysis. Associated with cytomegalovirus, according to the listing, were about 160 TCR beta chains.

Losses at the gene ends were 7 bases for V and 8 bases for J; bases not matched to a gene: 6. This CDR3 contains 13 residues. The germline CDR1 and CDR2 sequences are SGHTA and FQGNSA. Regarding this clone: Antigen unknown.

Produced via immunoSEQ multiplex PCR; TCRdb's table is partial and in-frame only. The sample includes over 200,000 clones, roughly 87% of them seen just once. The donors were in the roughly 110-subject validation cohort; that cohort was separate from the approximately 700-subject first cohort. The chain employs TRBV7-2 and TRBJ2-3; TRBD2 aligns across 10 bases. What was sequenced was PBMCs. This clonotype was sampled from a woman between 18 and 30 years old in good health and CMV-seropositive. The CDR3 bases are TGTGCCAGCACCGGACTAGCGGCCGGTACGCAGTATTTT. This sequence encodes CASTGLAAGTQYF.